Following are 25 T cell receptor beta chains from one sample sequenced in a study of spatial heterogeneity in lung cancer. As for time point: sample taken at primary tumor resection. TCRdb passed the 5' RACE reads through MiXCR, listing each CDR3 protein once. The sample yields more than 6,500 distinct CDR3 sequences, over 7% seen once. The source was PBMCs, collected at surgery. The receptors were gathered from a male donor with early-stage non-small cell lung cancer.

The sample holds many counts of this clonotype. The gene calls are TRBV12-3 or TRBV12-4 and TRBJ2-7, with TRBD1 matching 8 bases. The V segment lost 5 bases and the J segment 6 bases; nucleotides outside the gene matches: 15. There are 16 residues in the CDR3. The CDR3 DNA follows: TGTGCCAGCAGTCCCATCGACTGGACAGGGCCACGCGAGCAGTACTTC. Translated, it gives CASSPIDWTGPREQYF.

The table lists this clonotype with a few counts. The rearrangement uses TRBV29-1 and TRBJ2-3; TRBD2 matches at 7 bases. Per germline, CDR1 SQVTM and CDR2 ANQGSEA. The J segment lost 3 bases and the V segment lost 3 bases, leaving 3 bases of the junction unmatched. The CDR3 is 13 amino acids. The CDR3 nucleotides read TGCAGCGTTGACGCGGGAGTAACAGATACGCAGTATTTT. Amino acid sequence: CSVDAGVTDTQYF.

Ten or more counts support this clonotype. The chain combines TRBV4-3 with TRBJ1-4; D is undetermined. Germline CDR1 is LGHNA and CDR2 is YSLEER. Trimming shortened V by 0 bases and J by 8 bases, and 16 bases separated the two germline ends. The CDR3 totals 16 residues. CDR3 region: CASSQDRGVTVEKLFF. The CDR3 DNA follows: TGCGCCAGCAGCCAAGATCGTGGGGTGACGGTGGAAAAACTGTTTTTT.

This clonotype occurred many times. V gene TRBV7-9 combines with J gene TRBJ2-3; D might be TRBD2 (6 bases). CDR1 and CDR2 (germline): SEHNR, FQNEAQ (reference sequence). The CDR3 covers 15 residues. V was pared by 1 base and J by 2 bases, with 10 bases between. The CDR3 DNA reads TGTGCCAGCAGCTTAGGCGGGGACTTCACAGATACGCAGTATTTT. It encodes CASSLGGDFTDTQYF. The full variable domain, its missing parts supplied by reference TRBV7-9 and TRBJ2-3, is DTGVSQNPRHKITKRGQNVTFRCDPISEHNRLYWYRQTLGQGPEFLTYFQNEAQLEKSRLLSDRFSAERPKGSFSTLEIQRTEQGDSAMYLCASSLGGDFTDTQYFGPGTRLTVL.

This clonotype has a count of ten or more. This chain joins TRBV12-3 or TRBV12-4 and TRBJ1-1, with D possibly TRBD1 on 5 matching bases. This CDR3 is 13 amino acids long. V lost 7 bases and J lost 6, with 15 bases in between. The CDR3 is CASTTSPGPEAFF. The DNA of the CDR3 is TGTGCCAGCACCACTTCCCCGGGACCTGAAGCTTTCTTT.

The chain couples TRBV25-1 to TRBJ1-2; the D gene is possibly TRBD1 (6 bases). Per germline, CDR1 MGHDK and CDR2 SYGVNS. V lost 3 bases to trimming and J lost 3 bases, with 8 bases between them. CDR3 length: 13 amino acids. Here the CDR3 reads CASSDSGDYGYTF. The CDR3 bases are TGTGCCAGCAGTGATTCAGGGGACTATGGCTACACCTTC.

The table lists this clonotype with many counts. The V gene is TRBV24-1, the J gene TRBJ2-7; 10 bases match TRBD1. Germline-derived CDR1 and CDR2 are KGHDR and SFDVKD. CDR3 size: 17 residues. Trimming took 1 base from V and 2 from J; bases not matched to a gene: 7. The CDR3: CATSDLRRDRGPYEQYF. The CDR3 bases are TGTGCCACCAGTGATTTACGGAGGGACAGGGGCCCCTACGAGCAGTACTTC.

By share, this clonotype counts as medium-sized. This chain uses TRBV4-1 with TRBJ1-1; TRBD1 agrees at 8 bases. CDR1 and CDR2 from the germline V gene are MGHRA and YSYEKL. The junction had 3 bases not matched to a gene; V was cut back by 4 bases and J by 2 bases. The CDR3 contains 14 residues. The CDR3 loop is CASSRDRGNTEAFF. In nucleotides, the CDR3 is TGCGCCAGCAGCCGAGACAGGGGTAACACTGAAGCTTTCTTT.

This clonotype came up many times. The genes are TRBV6-2 or TRBV6-3 and TRBJ1-5; D is possibly TRBD1 (6 bases). The CDR3 is 17 residues long. Germline CDR1 reads MNHEY; CDR2 reads SVGEGT. V was cut by 6 bases and J by 1 base, with 19 bases left in between. The CDR3 spells CASRQGQRVVSNQPQHF. The DNA for the CDR3 is TGTGCCAGCAGACAGGGACAAAGAGTGGTAAGCAATCAGCCCCAGCATTTT.

This clonotype showed up many times. The genes are TRBV4-1 and TRBJ2-5; 7 bases map to TRBD2. Per the germline V gene, CDR1 is MGHRA and CDR2 is YSYEKL. J lost 4 bases, V lost 4 bases, and 12 bases had no gene match. The CDR3 has 16 residues. CDR3 coding DNA: TGCGCCAGCAGCCCAGCCGGGACTACCCCAAGAGAGACCCAGTACTTC. It is translated as CASSPAGTTPRETQYF.

This clonotype was detected ten times or more. The chain employs TRBV19 and TRBJ2-1, with 15 bases lining up with TRBD2. Germline loops: CDR1 LNHDA, CDR2 SQIVND (reference sequence). V was clipped by 6 bases and J by 2 bases; unmatched bases: 8. CDR3 length: 18 residues. CDR3 bases: TGTGCCAGTAGCCCTGGACTAGCGGGAGGGATTACCTACAATGAGCAGTTCTTC. This translates into CASSPGLAGGITYNEQFF. Variable domain in full (rest from reference TRBV19 and TRBJ2-1): DGGITQSPKYLFRKEGQNVTLSCEQNLNHDAMYWYRQDPGQGLRLIYYSQIVNDFQKGDIAEGYSVSREKKESFPLTVTSAQKNPTAFYLCASSPGLAGGITYNEQFFGPGTRLTVL.

This clonotype showed up many times. This chain links TRBV7-3 with TRBJ2-1; maybe TRBD2 (5 bases). V lost 1 base, J lost 8 bases, and 15 bases lay in between. The CDR3 totals 15 residues. CDR1 is SGHTA and CDR2 is FQGTGA in the germline V gene. CDR3 amino acids: CASSLNGIATHEQFF. CDR3 DNA: TGTGCCAGCAGCTTAAACGGGATTGCTACACATGAGCAGTTCTTC.

The chain couples TRBV5-1 to TRBJ2-3; D unresolved. V was trimmed by 3 bases and J by 2 bases, leaving 13 bases between them. The CDR3 extends over 15 amino acids. Germline-derived CDR1 and CDR2 are SGHRS and YFSETQ. The CDR3 sequence: CASSYLGRDTDTQYF. In DNA, the CDR3 is TGCGCCAGCAGCTATTTAGGACGAGACACAGATACGCAGTATTTT.

Ten or more counts support this clonotype. V and J are TRBV25-1 and TRBJ2-5; D perhaps matches TRBD2 (5 bases). Deletions cut 10 bases from V and 5 bases from J, with 17 bases between. This CDR3 contains 13 residues. Germline loops: CDR1 MGHDK, CDR2 SYGVNS. Written as DNA, the CDR3 is TGTGCCACCTCACTAGGGTCGGGGGAGACCCAGTACTTC. Translating it yields CATSLGSGETQYF.

This clonotype was counted many times. The J gene is TRBJ1-1, the V gene TRBV2; no clear D. This CDR3 has 14 residues. Trimming took off 6 bases at V and 5 bases at J, with 16 bases between the two ends. CDR1 SNHLY and CDR2 FYNNEI come from the germline V gene. The CDR3 sequence: CASRVSGLGTEAFF. The DNA for the CDR3 is TGTGCCAGCAGGGTCTCCGGGTTAGGAACTGAAGCTTTCTTT.

This clonotype was seen many times. The V and J genes are TRBV5-4 and TRBJ2-1; TRBD2 matches 11 bases. After removal of 4 bases from V and 2 bases from J, the junction contained 5 bases not matched to a gene. CDR1 SGHNT and CDR2 YYREEE come from the germline V gene (reference sequence). This CDR3 contains 16 residues. CDR3 sequence: CASSGLAGRTYNEQFF. The CDR3 DNA follows: TGTGCCAGCAGCGGACTAGCGGGTAGAACCTACAATGAGCAGTTCTTC. The entire variable domain, with the rest obtained from reference TRBV5-4 and TRBJ2-1, is as follows: ETGVTQSPTHLIKTRGQQVTLRCSSQSGHNTVSWYQQALGQGPQFIFQYYREEENGRGNFPPRFSGLQFPNYSSELNVNALELDDSALYLCASSGLAGRTYNEQFFGPGTRLTVL.

This clonotype was counted a few times. This chain connects TRBV3-1 to TRBJ2-1; D is undetermined. Germline assignment: CDR1 LGHDT and CDR2 YNNKEL (reference sequence). The CDR3 contains 13 residues. Trimming removed 5 bases at V and 10 bases at J, with 15 bases between. The CDR3 loop reads CASSYRLPTEQFF. CDR3 nucleotide sequence: TGTGCCAGCAGCTATCGACTTCCAACGGAGCAGTTCTTC.

This clonotype was recorded at least ten times. CDR3 in amino acids: CASSQEQTGEIPYEQYF. Here the CDR3 DNA reads TGTGCCAGCAGCCAAGAGCAAACAGGGGAGATACCTTACGAGCAGTACTTC. The V call is TRBV4-2, the J call TRBJ2-7; 7 bases map to TRBD1. V lost 0 bases to trimming and J lost 4 bases; unmatched junction nucleotides: 12. The CDR3 contains 17 residues. Looked up from germline, CDR1 is LGHNA and CDR2 is YNFKEQ.

This clonotype was picked up many times. The chain links TRBV10-3 to TRBJ2-1, with 9 bases that match TRBD2. V trimming: 6 bases; J trimming: 6 bases; junction bases outside the gene matches: 3. From germline, CDR1 is ENHRY and CDR2 SYGVKD. CDR3 length equals 13 residues. CDR3 loop: CAIRGGRANEQFF. The CDR3 DNA follows: TGTGCCATCAGAGGCGGGAGGGCCAATGAGCAGTTCTTC.

There are many counts of this clonotype. This chain links TRBV9 with TRBJ2-7, with D possibly called TRBD1 or TRBD2 (6 bases each). Germline CDR1 reads SGDLS; CDR2 reads YYNGEE. V gave up 0 bases and J gave up 4 bases, with 23 bases separating them. CDR3 size: 18 residues. The CDR3 sequence: CASSVETAEEGVNYEQYF. DNA of the CDR3: TGTGCCAGCAGCGTAGAGACGGCGGAGGAGGGGGTTAATTACGAGCAGTACTTC.

This clonotype was recorded many times. A junction end diverges from the germline sequence, so it may reflect a read error. J is TRBJ2-7 and V is TRBV7-7; D call uncertain. There are 14 residues in the CDR3. CDR1 is SSHAT, CDR2 FNYEAQ, per germline (reference sequence). The CDR3 DNA reads as TGTGCTAGCAGCGCCTCTCAGACCTCGGACGAGCAGTACTTC. Translation: CASSASQTSDEQYF.

This clonotype has ten or more counts. The genes are TRBV18 and TRBJ2-7; either TRBD1 or TRBD2 may fit D (5 bases each). The V end lost 0 bases, the J end lost 7 bases, and 16 bases lay between the germline ends. Germline assignment: CDR1 KGHSH and CDR2 LQKENI. The CDR3 has 15 amino acids. Here the CDR3 reads CASSPPMGQGGEQYF. In DNA form, the CDR3 reads TGTGCCAGCTCACCACCGATGGGGCAGGGCGGGGAGCAGTACTTC.

This clonotype was observed many times. At one boundary the junction diverges from the germline segment, which might be a read error. The J gene is TRBJ2-3, the V gene TRBV20-1; D remains ambiguous. Germline V gene data show CDR1 as DFQATT and CDR2 as SNEGSKA (reference sequence). The CDR3 has 13 residues. The CDR3 nucleotides are TGTGCGCGGCCCGCACCTAGCACAGATACGCAGTATTTT. The encoded protein is CARPAPSTDTQYF.

This clonotype was detected only a few times. The V gene is TRBV9, the J gene TRBJ2-1; D gene uncertain. Trimming shortened V by 0 bases and J by 6 bases, and 16 bases separated the two germline ends. The CDR3 extends over 16 amino acids. Looked up from germline, CDR1 is SGDLS and CDR2 is YYNGEE. The CDR3 here is CASSVGISFSVNEQFF. CDR3 bases: TGTGCCAGCAGCGTAGGGATTAGTTTCTCGGTCAATGAGCAGTTCTTC. The complete variable domain, with remaining parts taken from reference TRBV9 and TRBJ2-1, reads DSGVTQTPKHLITATGQRVTLRCSPRSGDLSVYWYQQSLDQGLQFLIQYYNGEERAKGNILERFSAQQFPDLHSELNLSSLELGDSALYFCASSVGISFSVNEQFFGPGTRLTVL.

This clonotype was observed at least ten times. The rearrangement uses TRBV27 and TRBJ2-1; perhaps D is TRBD1 or TRBD2 (6 bases each). The ends were cut back, 6 bases at V and 8 bases at J, with 8 bases in the middle. Germline assignment: CDR1 MNHEY and CDR2 SMNVEV (reference sequence). The CDR3 loop spans 11 amino acids. The CDR3 nucleotides read TGTGCCAGCAGCGGGGGCCATGAGCAGTTCTTC. Protein product: CASSGGHEQFF.